This is a list of T cell receptor beta chains from one sample in a study of T cells in Graves' hyperthyroidism and ophthalmopathy. Each CDR3 protein is one row after TCRdb ran MiXCR on the multiplex PCR reads. The sample shows fewer than 650,000 distinct CDR3 sequences, about 46% of them seen only once. Sequenced: peripheral blood or thyroid tissue (not recorded which). These receptor sequences come from an adult woman with Graves' disease, either hyperthyroidism or ophthalmopathy (not recorded which). Both conserved end residues are part of each CDR3. A D gene is named only where the DNA matches it firmly. Part of the rows lack a size; the others show once, few, many or a class for expanded clones.

>NA|16|TRBJ1-1|TRBV10-3|NA
CASSPDSPGVGTEAFF
TGTGCCAGCTCACCGGACAGTCCCGGGGTTGGCACTGAAGCTTTCTTT
>NA|15|TRBJ2-7|TRBV7-9|NA
CASSLGGSVAYEQYF
TGTGCCAGCAGCTTAGGGGGTAGCGTTGCCTACGAGCAGTACTTC
>NA|14|TRBJ2-7|TRBV2|few
CASSETGGGSEQYF
TGTGCCAGCAGTGAAACCGGGGGCGGGAGCGAGCAGTACTTC
>TRBD1|17|TRBJ1-2|TRBV7-8|NA
CASSSPRDRAEGYGYTF
TGTGCCAGCAGCTCCCCCCGGGACAGGGCCGAGGGCTATGGCTACACCTTC
>NA|16|TRBJ2-5|TRBV7-9|NA
CASSHREYEEKETQYF
TGTGCCAGCAGCCACCGGGAATATGAGGAGAAAGAGACCCAGTACTTC
>NA|14|TRBJ2-1|TRBV7-4|NA
CASSLVATDNEQFF
TGTGCCAGCAGCTTAGTGGCGACTGACAATGAGCAGTTCTTC
>TRBD2|13|TRBJ2-5|TRBV20-1|many
CSVTTSPKETQYF
TGCAGTGTGACGACTAGCCCCAAGGAGACCCAGTACTTC
>NA|15|TRBJ1-1|TRBV10-1|NA
CAIPDNPSGNTEAFF
TGCGCCATCCCGGACAACCCCTCTGGAAACACTGAAGCTTTCTTT
>NA|11|TRBJ2-7|TRBV7-2|NA
CASSQLGEQYF
TGTGCCAGCAGCCAGCTGGGCGAGCAGTACTTC
>TRBD1|15|TRBJ2-2|TRBV6-6|many
CASSYSTGSVGELFF
TGTGCCAGCAGTTACTCGACAGGGTCTGTCGGGGAGCTGTTTTTT
>NA|14|TRBJ2-3|TRBV15|few
CATSSAGRTDTQYF
TGTGCCACCAGCAGTGCGGGTCGCACAGATACGCAGTATTTT
>TRBD2|18|TRBJ2-2|TRBV12-3/TRBV12-4|NA
CASSFGSGRLGATGELFF
TGTGCCAGCAGTTTTGGTAGCGGGAGGTTGGGTGCCACCGGGGAGCTGTTTTTT
>TRBD2|21|TRBJ2-2|TRBV2|NA
CASSDRGGGSGRAGGTGELFF
TGTGCCAGCAGTGATAGAGGTGGAGGAAGCGGGAGGGCCGGGGGCACCGGGGAGCTGTTTTTT
>NA|13|TRBJ2-7|TRBV15|NA
CATRDGSTYEQYF
TGTGCCACCAGAGACGGGAGCACCTACGAGCAGTACTTC